This is a list of T cell receptor beta chains from one sample in a study of blood T cell repertoires in COVID-19. Method: immunoSEQ multiplex PCR; TCRdb's copy keeps in-frame clones and lacks some. Of approximately 260,000 clones detected, 90% appear once; the ten largest clones hold under 2.5%. The sample was peripheral blood. The receptors come from a woman aged 55-69 years with COVID-19, enrolled during active disease. Both conserved end residues are part of each CDR3. D genes are given only for firm matches. The size of a clone is reported for some rows only, either as once, few or many, or as a class for expanded clones.

abundance	j_gene	d_gene	v_gene	CDR3nt	CDR3aa
-	TRBJ1-3	-	TRBV6-2/TRBV6-3	TGTGCCAGCAGTCAAGGATTAACTTCTAGATCCTCTGGAAACACCATATATTTT	CASSQGLTSRSSGNTIYF
-	TRBJ1-4	TRBD1	TRBV4-3	TGCGCCAGCAGCCAAGGCGTAGGGGGCTTCAATGAAAAACTGTTTTTT	CASSQGVGGFNEKLFF
-	TRBJ1-1	-	TRBV7-9	TGTGCCAGCAGCTCCGCATTTGGGGGCACAGATAACACTGAAGCTTTCTTT	CASSSAFGGTDNTEAFF
-	TRBJ2-7	-	TRBV5-1	TGCGCCAGCAGCGGGGAGTACGAGCAGTACTTC	CASSGEYEQYF
-	TRBJ1-2	-	TRBV25-1	TGTGCCAGCACTCGCGGGGGGAGCTATGGCTACACCTTC	CASTRGGSYGYTF
-	TRBJ1-5	-	TRBV7-2	TGTGCCAGCAGCCTTAGGGGAGGGGAGAATCAGCCCCAGCATTTT	CASSLRGGENQPQHF
few	TRBJ1-6	-	TRBV30	TGTGCCTGGAGTGTGGTGAGACCCCTCCACTTT	CAWSVVRPLHF
-	TRBJ1-5	TRBD1	TRBV5-5	TGTGCCAGCAGCCAACAGGGGTTATTAAATCAGCCCCAGCATTTT	CASSQQGLLNQPQHF
once	TRBJ1-1	-	TRBV5-1	TGCGCCAGCAGCTTGGACACGAACACTGAAGCTTTCTTT	CASSLDTNTEAFF
-	TRBJ1-6	TRBD1	TRBV7-8	TGTGCCAGCAGCTTAGGGGAACAGGGGGCCACCCTCCACTTT	CASSLGEQGATLHF
few	TRBJ2-7	-	TRBV6-5	TGTGCCAGCAGCCAACCGGGAACCTACGAGCAGTACTTC	CASSQPGTYEQYF
-	TRBJ1-2	-	TRBV5-6	TGTGCCAGCAGCATAGGGGGGGCAAGTGGCTACACCTTC	CASSIGGASGYTF
once	TRBJ1-2	-	TRBV5-4	TGTGCCAGCAGCTTGGGTGGGGGCGCAGGCTACACCTTC	CASSLGGGAGYTF
-	TRBJ1-4	-	TRBV11-2	TGTGCCAGCAGCCGAACGGGAGTGGATCGTGAAAAACTGTTTTTT	CASSRTGVDREKLFF
-	TRBJ1-4	TRBD1	TRBV7-9	TGTGCCAGCAGCTTCAGGGGGGATGAAAAACTGTTTTTT	CASSFRGDEKLFF
-	TRBJ1-6	TRBD1	TRBV18	TGTGCCAGCTCACGAACCGGGACAGGGGAAGGTTCACCCCTCCACTTT	CASSRTGTGEGSPLHF
-	TRBJ1-1	-	TRBV12-3/TRBV12-4	TGTGCCAGCAGTTTAGTAGAGTACACTGAAGCTTTCTTT	CASSLVEYTEAFF
-	TRBJ1-3	-	TRBV6-2/TRBV6-3	TGTGCCAGCAGTTACCAAAGGGGAAGGGGCGAAGGCAACACCATATATTTT	CASSYQRGRGEGNTIYF
-	TRBJ1-4	-	TRBV19	TGTGCCAGTAGACCCCGCGGGGGCACTAATGAAAAACTGTTTTTT	CASRPRGGTNEKLFF
-	TRBJ1-2	-	TRBV18	TGTGCCAGCTCACCACCAGCGGGGGGCCCTAACTATGGCTACACCTTC	CASSPPAGGPNYGYTF
-	TRBJ1-2	TRBD1	TRBV6-2/TRBV6-3	TGTGCCAGCAGTTACTCGATGGACAGGGTGGGCGGCTACACCTTC	CASSYSMDRVGGYTF
-	TRBJ1-5	-	TRBV19	TGTGCCACCAAACCGCGGGAGGGAAGCAGCAATCAGCCCCAGCATTTT	CATKPREGSSNQPQHF
-	TRBJ1-1	-	TRBV4-3	TGCGCCAGCAGCCAAGATCTGGCAAGAGGGAACACTGAAGCTTTCTTT	CASSQDLARGNTEAFF
-	TRBJ2-1	-	TRBV12-5	TGTGCTAGTGGTTTTCGCCTCACAGGGAATGAGCAGTTCTTC	CASGFRLTGNEQFF
-	TRBJ2-7	-	TRBV5-6	TGTGCCAGCAGCTTGCGGGGAGACCAGTACTTC	CASSLRGDQYF
-	TRBJ1-2	TRBD1	TRBV4-3	TGCGCCAGCAGCCCTGAGAAAGGGGGCATTGGCTACACCTTC	CASSPEKGGIGYTF
-	TRBJ2-2	-	TRBV2	TGTGCCAGCAGTGAAGCCAGGAATACCGGGGAGCTGTTTTTT	CASSEARNTGELFF
-	TRBJ2-3	-	TRBV9	TGTGCCAGCAGCGTAGGGGCCCTGAGCACAGATACGCAGTATTTT	CASSVGALSTDTQYF
-	TRBJ1-5	-	TRBV7-2	TGTGCCAGCAGCGAAAGCAGGCAGCCCCAGCATTTT	CASSESRQPQHF